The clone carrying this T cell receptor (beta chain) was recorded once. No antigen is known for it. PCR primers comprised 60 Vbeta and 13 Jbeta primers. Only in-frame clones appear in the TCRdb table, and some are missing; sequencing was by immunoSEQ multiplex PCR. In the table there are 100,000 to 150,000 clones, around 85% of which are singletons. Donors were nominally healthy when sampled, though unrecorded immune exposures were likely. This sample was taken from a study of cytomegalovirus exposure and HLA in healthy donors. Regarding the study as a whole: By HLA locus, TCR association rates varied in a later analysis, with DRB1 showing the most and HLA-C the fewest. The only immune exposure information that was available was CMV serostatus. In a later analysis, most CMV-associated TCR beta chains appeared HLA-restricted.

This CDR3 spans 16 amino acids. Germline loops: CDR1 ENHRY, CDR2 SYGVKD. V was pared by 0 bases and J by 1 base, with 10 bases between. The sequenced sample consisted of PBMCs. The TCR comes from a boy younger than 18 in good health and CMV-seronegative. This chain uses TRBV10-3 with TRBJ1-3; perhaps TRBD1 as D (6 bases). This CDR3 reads CAISESSGVSGNTIYF. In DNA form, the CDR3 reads TGTGCCATCAGTGAGTCTTCAGGGGTTTCTGGAAACACCATATATTTT.